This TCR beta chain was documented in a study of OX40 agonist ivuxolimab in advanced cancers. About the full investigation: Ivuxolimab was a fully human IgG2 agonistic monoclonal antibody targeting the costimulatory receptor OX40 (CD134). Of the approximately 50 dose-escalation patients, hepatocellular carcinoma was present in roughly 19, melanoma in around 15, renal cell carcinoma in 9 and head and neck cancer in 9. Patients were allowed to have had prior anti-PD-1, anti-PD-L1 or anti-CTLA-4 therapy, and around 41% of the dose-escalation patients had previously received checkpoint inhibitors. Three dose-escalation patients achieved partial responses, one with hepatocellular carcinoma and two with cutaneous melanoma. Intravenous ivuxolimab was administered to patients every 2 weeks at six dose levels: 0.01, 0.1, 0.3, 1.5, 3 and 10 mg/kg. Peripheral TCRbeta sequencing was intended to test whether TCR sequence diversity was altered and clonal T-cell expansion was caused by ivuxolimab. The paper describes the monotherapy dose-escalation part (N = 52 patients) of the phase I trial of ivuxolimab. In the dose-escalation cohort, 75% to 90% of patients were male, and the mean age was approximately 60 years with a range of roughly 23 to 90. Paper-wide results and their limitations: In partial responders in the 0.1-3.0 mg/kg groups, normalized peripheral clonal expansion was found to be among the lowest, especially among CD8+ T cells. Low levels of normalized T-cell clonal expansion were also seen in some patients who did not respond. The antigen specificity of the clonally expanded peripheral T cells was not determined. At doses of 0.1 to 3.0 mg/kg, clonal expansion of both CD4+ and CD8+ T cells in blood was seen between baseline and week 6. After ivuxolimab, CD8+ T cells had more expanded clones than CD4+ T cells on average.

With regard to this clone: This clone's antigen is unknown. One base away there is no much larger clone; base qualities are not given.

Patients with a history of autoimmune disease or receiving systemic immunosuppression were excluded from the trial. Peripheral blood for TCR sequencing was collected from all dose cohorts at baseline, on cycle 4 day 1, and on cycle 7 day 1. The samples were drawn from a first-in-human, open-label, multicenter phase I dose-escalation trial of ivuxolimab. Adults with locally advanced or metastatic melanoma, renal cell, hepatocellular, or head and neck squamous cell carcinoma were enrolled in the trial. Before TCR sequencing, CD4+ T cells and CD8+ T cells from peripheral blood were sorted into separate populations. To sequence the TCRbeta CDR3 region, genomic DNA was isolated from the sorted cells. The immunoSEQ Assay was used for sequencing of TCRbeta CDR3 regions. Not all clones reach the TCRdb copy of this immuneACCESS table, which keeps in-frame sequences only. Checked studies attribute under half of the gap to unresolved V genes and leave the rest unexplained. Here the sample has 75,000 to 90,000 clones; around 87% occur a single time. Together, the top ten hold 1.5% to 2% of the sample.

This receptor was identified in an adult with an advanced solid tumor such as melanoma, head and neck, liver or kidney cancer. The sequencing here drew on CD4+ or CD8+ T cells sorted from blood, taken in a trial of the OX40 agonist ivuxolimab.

The CDR3 amino acid sequence is: CASSPPGGSYQETQYF. Read as DNA, the sequence is TGTGCCAGCTCACCACCGGGGGGTTCGTACCAAGAGACCCAGTACTTC. The chain uses TRBV18 and TRBJ2-5; TRBD2 could be the D gene, as 6 bases match. V is clipped by 0 bases and J by 0 bases, and the sequence between their germline boundaries is 11 bases long. Taken from cysteine to phenylalanine, the CDR3 has 16 residues. CDR3 DNA is the only sequence kept; it has 48 bases, read in frame from the first base. The germline V gene specifies KGHSH as CDR1 and LQKENI as CDR2.